Below, 26 T cell receptor beta chains from the same sample are listed, as sequenced in a study of beta chain features in type 1 diabetes. The study, taken as a whole, reports: Across all four CD4+ subsets, people with type 1 diabetes showed modestly shorter TCRB CDR3s.

The study reverse transcribed the entire isolated RNA, so it sequenced expressed TCRB transcripts. Here immunoSEQ multiplex PCR was the method, and the copy in TCRdb shows in-frame clones only, minus some. There are 500,000 to 800,000 clones in the sample; around 12% occur only once, and around 0.12% lies in the top ten. These receptors have no identified antigens. The sequencing input was naive CD4+ T cells from blood. The receptors shown here come from a man aged 30 to 45 with type 1 diabetes.

A few counts support this clone. Distinct nucleotide sequences in the sample also encode this CDR3. This rearrangement joins TRBV18 to TRBJ2-5; D is undetermined. In germline, CDR1 is KGHSH, CDR2 LQKENI. Trimming left V 3 bases short and J 0 bases short, with 2 bases between. CDR3 length: 12 amino acids. The CDR3 protein is CASSPDQETQYF. Here the CDR3 DNA reads TGTGCCAGCTCACCCGACCAAGAGACCCAGTACTTC. Complete variable domain (other parts from reference TRBV18 and TRBJ2-5): NAGVMQNPRHLVRRRGQEARLRCSPMKGHSHVYWYRQLPEEGLKFMVYLQKENIIDESGMPKERFSAEFPKEGPSILRIQQVVRGDSAAYFCASSPDQETQYFGPGTRLLVL.

This clone came up a few times. The chain employs TRBV2 and TRBJ2-3, with a tentative D call TRBD2 (6 bases). Looked up from germline, CDR1 is SNHLY and CDR2 is FYNNEI. The CDR3 consists of 15 residues. CDR3 sequence (DNA): TGTGCAGGGACCCAGACGGGGGTGGGCACAGATACGCAGTATTTT. Its translation: CAGTQTGVGTDTQYF.

This clone was counted between two and nine times. This CDR3 is also generated by other DNA sequences in the sample. The chain carries TRBV14 and TRBJ1-2; TRBD1 might be the D (5 bases). Trimming left V 0 bases short and J 1 base short, with 9 bases between. The CDR3 loop spans 15 amino acids. Germline loops: CDR1 SGHDN, CDR2 FVKESK. The CDR3 DNA follows: TGTGCCAGCAGCCAAGATCAGGGTCATAACTATGGCTACACCTTC. This sequence encodes CASSQDQGHNYGYTF.

The V gene is TRBV5-1, the J gene TRBJ2-3, with 11 positions matching TRBD2. The CDR3 is 15 residues long. Germline lookup yields CDR1 SGHRS and CDR2 YFSETQ. V lost 2 bases to trimming and J lost 2 bases; unmatched junction nucleotides: 1. The CDR3 protein is CASSLLAGVTDTQYF. DNA for the CDR3: TGCGCCAGCAGCTTACTAGCGGGGGTCACAGATACGCAGTATTTT.

This clone was seen a few times. The J gene is TRBJ2-5, the V gene TRBV28, with TRBD1 identical over 7 bases. From germline, CDR1 is MDHEN and CDR2 SYDVKM. J was trimmed by 5 bases and V by 6 bases; bases with no gene match: 12. The CDR3 has 15 residues. This CDR3 reads CASREGGVRQETQYF. CDR3 nucleotides: TGTGCCAGCAGAGAAGGGGGCGTCAGGCAGGAGACCCAGTACTTC.

The gene calls are TRBV27 and TRBJ2-4; D might be TRBD1 (6 bases). The CDR3 sequence is 13 residues long. Trimming stripped 6 bases from V and 9 bases from J, with 15 bases between. Germline V gene data show CDR1 as MNHEY and CDR2 as SMNVEV (reference sequence). The CDR3, as DNA: TGTGCCAGCAGCCTTATGGGGGCGGGCATTCAGTACTTC. Encoded protein: CASSLMGAGIQYF.

This chain connects TRBV7-2 to TRBJ1-4; a possible D gene is TRBD1 (6 bases). The V end lost 5 bases, the J end lost 8 bases, and 18 bases lay between the germline ends. Germline CDR1 and CDR2: SGHTA and FQGNSA. This CDR3 has 15 residues. The DNA for the CDR3 is TGTGCCAGCAGCCCACAGGGCGGGGGCGCGGAAAAACTGTTTTTT. This encodes CASSPQGGGAEKLFF.

This chain connects TRBV7-9 to TRBJ2-7; TRBD1 is a possible D gene (6 bases). The CDR3 runs 14 residues. CDR1 and CDR2 from the germline V gene are SEHNR and FQNEAQ (reference sequence). Trimming left V 5 bases short and J 4 bases short, with 15 bases between. CDR3 sequence (DNA): TGTGCCAGCAGCCCATCCCCGGGACAATACGAGCAGTACTTC. This encodes CASSPSPGQYEQYF.

The chain couples TRBV5-1 to TRBJ1-1; 8 nucleotides line up with TRBD1. CDR3 length equals 14 residues. Looked up from germline, CDR1 is SGHRS and CDR2 is YFSETQ. The junction had 6 bases not matched to a gene; V was cut back by 5 bases and J by 3 bases. CDR3 residues: CASSLDRVDTEAFF. The CDR3 DNA reads as TGCGCCAGCAGTCTGGACAGGGTGGACACTGAAGCTTTCTTT. Drawing the rest from reference TRBV5-1 and TRBJ1-1, the complete variable domain is KAGVTQTPRYLIKTRGQQVTLSCSPISGHRSVSWYQQTPGQGLQFLFEYFSETQRNKGNFPGRFSGRQFSNSRSEMNVSTLELGDSALYLCASSLDRVDTEAFFGQGTRLTVV.

In regard to this clone: The sample contains more than one DNA sequence encoding this CDR3. The V gene is TRBV7-2, the J gene TRBJ2-1; D is unresolved. The CDR3 is 11 residues long. Germline values: CDR1 SGHTA, CDR2 FQGNSA. V gave up 1 base and J gave up 6 bases, with 1 base separating them. Here the CDR3 DNA reads TGTGCCAGCAGCTTAGGCAATGAGCAGTTCTTC. It is translated as CASSLGNEQFF.

The chain recombines TRBV9 with TRBJ1-6; D not resolved. The germline gives CDR1 SGDLS, CDR2 YYNGEE. The CDR3 runs 12 residues. Deletions cut 0 bases from V and 10 bases from J, with 5 bases between. In DNA form, the CDR3 reads TGTGCCAGCAGCGTAGACATGTCACCCCTCCACTTT. It yields the protein CASSVDMSPLHF.

Comments on this clone: Other DNA sequences of this sample code for an identical CDR3. The rearrangement links TRBV7-9 to TRBJ2-3; D is unresolved. This CDR3 is 14 amino acids long. V gave up 5 bases and J gave up 0 bases, with 9 bases separating them. Looked up from germline, CDR1 is SEHNR and CDR2 is FQNEAQ (reference sequence). The CDR3 DNA reads as TGTGCCAGCAGCCTGGGTCTTAGCACAGATACGCAGTATTTT. It is translated as CASSLGLSTDTQYF.

The rearrangement joins TRBV27 to TRBJ2-7; 9 bases line up with TRBD1. Germline CDR1 is MNHEY and CDR2 is SMNVEV (reference sequence). CDR3 size: 13 residues. The J segment lost 1 base and the V segment lost 10 bases, leaving 5 bases of the junction unmatched. The CDR3 here is CATAGTGSYEQYF. The CDR3 DNA is TGTGCCACTGCGGGGACAGGGTCCTACGAGCAGTACTTC.

This clone turned up a few times. The chain employs TRBV4-3 and TRBJ2-6; no firm D call. Between the trimmed V and J ends, which lost 0 bases and 2 bases, there was a span of 11 bases. Germline values: CDR1 LGHNA, CDR2 YSLEER. The CDR3 is 17 amino acids. The CDR3 region is CASSQDPARPGANVLTF. CDR3 coding DNA: TGCGCCAGCAGCCAAGACCCGGCGAGGCCTGGGGCCAACGTCCTGACTTTC.

This clone was observed a handful of times. The genes are TRBV18 and TRBJ2-7; 8 bases are a match to TRBD1. With V trimmed by 1 base and J by 7 bases, 6 bases remained unmatched. There are 14 residues in the CDR3. CDR1 and CDR2 from the germline V gene are KGHSH and LQKENI. CDR3 in DNA: TGTGCCAGCTCACCACGACAGGGGATGGGTGAGCAGTACTTC. Protein: CASSPRQGMGEQYF.

The table lists this clone with a few counts. The chain recombines TRBV7-2 with TRBJ2-7; D is unresolved. Germline V gives CDR1 SGHTA, CDR2 FQGNSA. The CDR3 spans 14 residues. V lost 1 base and J lost 6, with 13 bases in between. The CDR3 protein is CASSLGRANGEQYF. The CDR3 bases are TGTGCCAGCAGCTTAGGACGGGCAAACGGCGAGCAGTACTTC.

This clone appeared a few times. The chain employs TRBV6-6 and TRBJ2-3, with 7 bases matching TRBD1. Looked up from germline, CDR1 is MNHNY and CDR2 is SVGAGI (reference sequence). V gave up 5 bases and J gave up 7 bases; unmatched junction bases: 6. The CDR3 is 13 amino acids. The CDR3 DNA reads TGTGCCAGCAGTGCGACAGGGTTAAATACGCAGTATTTT. It translates to CASSATGLNTQYF.

There are a few counts of this clone. The CDR3 DNA reads as TGTGCCAGCTTCAGGGTAATCGGGGTTGAAGCTTTCTTT. Translated, it gives CASFRVIGVEAFF. The chain is built from TRBV6-5 and TRBJ1-1; the D gene is possibly TRBD1 (5 bases). V lost 8 bases and J lost 7, with 17 bases in between. The CDR3 extends over 13 amino acids. Germline-derived CDR1 and CDR2 are MNHEY and SVGAGI.

The V call is TRBV5-8, the J call TRBJ2-1; 8 positions match TRBD1. Germline V gene lookup returns CDR1 SGHTS and CDR2 YDEGEE. With 4 bases clipped from V and 2 bases from J, the junction kept 5 bases outside the gene matches. This CDR3 region has 15 residues. CDR3 in DNA: TGTGCCAGCAGCCTGGGACAGGTAACCTACAATGAGCAGTTCTTC. Protein: CASSLGQVTYNEQFF.

This clone was detected a few times. The rearrangement links TRBV28 to TRBJ2-5, with 13 bases lining up with TRBD2. The J call may be incorrect, as the DNA end agrees better with TRBJ2-7. This CDR3 contains 15 residues. Germline loops: CDR1 MDHEN, CDR2 SYDVKM. CDR3 sequence: CASSSLGLAGYEQYF. The CDR3 nucleotides read TGTGCCAGCAGTTCGCTGGGACTAGCGGGGTACGAGCAGTACTTC.

The sample holds a few counts of this clone. The rearrangement joins TRBV7-9 to TRBJ2-1; 9 bases are shared with TRBD2. The CDR3 extends over 18 amino acids. The trim removed 0 bases at V and 7 bases at J, leaving 13 bases unmatched. Germline CDR1 reads SEHNR; CDR2 reads FQNEAQ (reference sequence). The CDR3 spells CASSLAPWIAGEGNEQFF. The CDR3 DNA is TGTGCCAGCAGCTTAGCCCCATGGATAGCGGGGGAAGGGAATGAGCAGTTCTTC.

The rearrangement joins TRBV5-1 to TRBJ2-3, with TRBD2 as a possible D gene (5 bases). V lost 4 bases to trimming and J lost 0 bases, with 15 bases between them. Germline CDR1 reads SGHRS; CDR2 reads YFSETQ. The CDR3 is 16 amino acids. The CDR3 DNA reads as TGCGCCAGCAGCGCCGGAGAGGGATCTAGCACAGATACGCAGTATTTT. The encoded protein is CASSAGEGSSTDTQYF. Supplemented by reference TRBV5-1 and TRBJ2-3, the full variable domain reads KAGVTQTPRYLIKTRGQQVTLSCSPISGHRSVSWYQQTPGQGLQFLFEYFSETQRNKGNFPGRFSGRQFSNSRSEMNVSTLELGDSALYLCASSAGEGSSTDTQYFGPGTRLTVL.

The chain links TRBV4-3 to TRBJ1-2; D ambiguous. There are 16 residues in the CDR3. CDR1 is LGHNA, CDR2 YSLEER, per germline. Trimming stripped 1 base from V and 8 bases from J, with 20 bases between. CDR3 loop: CASSQGSGGAYGGYTF. As DNA, the CDR3 is TGCGCCAGCAGCCAAGGGAGCGGCGGAGCCTACGGGGGCTACACCTTC.

The CDR3: CAIRSETGGRADTQYF. The CDR3 DNA reads TGTGCCATCAGATCGGAGACAGGGGGTAGGGCAGATACGCAGTATTTT. This sequence joins TRBV10-3 and TRBJ2-3, with 9 bases aligning to TRBD1. The CDR3 contains 16 residues. Looked up from germline, CDR1 is ENHRY and CDR2 is SYGVKD. V shed 6 bases, J shed 4 bases, and the junction held 11 bases outside the gene matches.

This clone was seen a few times. The chain uses TRBV29-1 and TRBJ1-2, with a tentative D call TRBD1 (5 bases). Germline CDR1 is SQVTM and CDR2 is ANQGSEA. The CDR3 has 15 amino acids. V gave up 0 bases and J gave up 7 bases, with 18 bases separating them. CDR3 residues: CSVEEATFWDAGYTF. CDR3 nucleotide sequence: TGCAGCGTTGAAGAAGCAACGTTTTGGGACGCTGGCTACACCTTC.

This clone came up a few times. CDR3: CASSPTGTTDNEQFF. The DNA for the CDR3 is TGTGCCAGCAGCCCTACAGGGACTACGGACAATGAGCAGTTCTTC. The chain recombines TRBV4-2 with TRBJ2-1; tentatively, D is TRBD2 (7 bases). Germline CDR1 and CDR2: LGHNA and YNFKEQ. Trimming pared 4 bases from V and 5 bases from J, leaving 15 bases between. CDR3 length: 15 residues.